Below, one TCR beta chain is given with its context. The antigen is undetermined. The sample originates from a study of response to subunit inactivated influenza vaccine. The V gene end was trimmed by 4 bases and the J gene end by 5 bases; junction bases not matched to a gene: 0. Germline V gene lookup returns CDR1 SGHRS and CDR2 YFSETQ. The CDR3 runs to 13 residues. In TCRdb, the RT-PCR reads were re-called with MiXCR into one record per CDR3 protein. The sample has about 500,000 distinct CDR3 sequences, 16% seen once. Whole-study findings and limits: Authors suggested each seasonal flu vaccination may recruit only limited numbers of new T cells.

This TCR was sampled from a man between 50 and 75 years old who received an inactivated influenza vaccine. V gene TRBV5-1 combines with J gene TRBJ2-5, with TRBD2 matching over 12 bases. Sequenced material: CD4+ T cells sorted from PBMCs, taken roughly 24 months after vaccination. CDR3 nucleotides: TGCGCCAGCAGCGGGACTAGCGGGGAGACCCAGTACTTC. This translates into CASSGTSGETQYF.